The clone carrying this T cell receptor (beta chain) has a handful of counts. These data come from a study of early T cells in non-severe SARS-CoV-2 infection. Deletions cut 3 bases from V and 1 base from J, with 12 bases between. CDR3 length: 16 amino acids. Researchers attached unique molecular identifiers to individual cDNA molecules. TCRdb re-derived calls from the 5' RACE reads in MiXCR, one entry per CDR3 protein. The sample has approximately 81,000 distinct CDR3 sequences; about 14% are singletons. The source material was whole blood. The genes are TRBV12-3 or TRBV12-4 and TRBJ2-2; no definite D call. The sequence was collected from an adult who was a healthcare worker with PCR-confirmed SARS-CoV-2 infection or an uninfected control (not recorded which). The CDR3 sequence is CASSFFLLGNTGELFF. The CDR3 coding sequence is TGTGCCAGCAGTTTTTTCCTTCTGGGGAACACCGGGGAGCTGTTTTTT.